These T cell receptor beta chains were read from a single sample in a study of beta chain features in type 1 diabetes. Sequenced by immunoSEQ multiplex PCR; TCRdb stores in-frame clones only, minus some. Of 150,000 or so clones in the sample, around a tenth were seen once. Sequencing was carried out using central memory CD4+ T cells from blood. The receptors here all came from a woman in her thirties or forties in good health. Each CDR3 is given with its conserved first and last residue. D genes are given only for firm matches. Size is omitted from some rows. Given values are once, few, many or a class for expanded clones.

j_gene | d_gene | abundance | v_gene | CDR3nt | CDR3aa
TRBJ1-2 | TRBD1 | few | TRBV2 | TGTGCCAGCACCGACAGGGCTAAACAACATGGCTACACCTTC | CASTDRAKQHGYTF
TRBJ1-2 | . | few | TRBV10-1 | TGCGCCAGCAGTGGGCAAGACGGGTATGGCTACACCTTC | CASSGQDGYGYTF
TRBJ2-5 | TRBD2 | many | TRBV4-2 | TGTGCCAGCAGCCAGCTAGCGGGGGGCCAAGAGACCCAGTACTTC | CASSQLAGGQETQYF
TRBJ2-3 | . | many | TRBV29-1 | TGCAGCGCCCGCCTTGGGGCGGATACGCAGTATTTT | CSARLGADTQYF
TRBJ2-5 | . | many | TRBV7-2 | TGTGCCAGCAGCTTAGATGCGGTTAGGGAGACCCAGTACTTC | CASSLDAVRETQYF
TRBJ1-6 | . | few | TRBV2 | TGTGCCAGCAACCTAGGTTCACCCCTCCACTTT | CASNLGSPLHF
TRBJ2-7 | . | many | TRBV6-6 | TGTGCCAGCAGAGAGGGTGGGTCCTACGAGCAGTACTTC | CASREGGSYEQYF
TRBJ2-7 | . | many | TRBV5-1 | TGCGCCAGCAGCTTGTCCGGGAACGAGCAGTACTTC | CASSLSGNEQYF
TRBJ2-7 | . | few | TRBV11-2 | TGTGCCAGCAGCCTCACAAGGGGGGGCGCCTACGAGCAGTACTTC | CASSLTRGGAYEQYF
TRBJ2-1 | TRBD2 | . | TRBV5-1 | TGCGCCAGCAGCACGGGACTAGCGGGGGGGCCAGGAAATGAGCAGTTCTTC | CASSTGLAGGPGNEQFF
TRBJ2-7 | . | few | TRBV10-3 | TGTGCCATCAGTGCAGTCCATCGCAAAAACTACGAGCAGTACTTC | CAISAVHRKNYEQYF
TRBJ2-3 | . | few | TRBV10-3 | TGTGCCATCAGGGGGGATTCACAGGGCGATACGCAGTATTTT | CAIRGDSQGDTQYF
TRBJ1-1 | . | . | TRBV11-2 | TGTGCCAGCAGCTCATTACCAGGGGCCACTGAAGCTTTCTTT | CASSSLPGATEAFF
TRBJ2-1 | . | many | TRBV4-3 | TGCGCCAGCAGCCAAGAATGGGGCCGGGCGTCCTACAATGAGCAGTTCTTC | CASSQEWGRASYNEQFF
TRBJ1-1 | . | few | TRBV25-1 | TGTGCCAGTGGACAGTTCAACACTGAAGCTTTCTTT | CASGQFNTEAFF
TRBJ2-1 | TRBD2 | many | TRBV5-1 | TGCGCCAGCAGCCCCCGGGGGGGCTCCTACAATGAGCAGTTCTTC | CASSPRGGSYNEQFF
TRBJ2-5 | . | . | TRBV5-1 | TGCGCCAGCAGCTTGGGCGGGGGCCAAAGAGAGACCCAGTACTTC | CASSLGGGQRETQYF
TRBJ1-2 | . | few | TRBV10-2 | TGCGCCAGCAGTGAGACGAATCGAGGTGGCTACACCTTC | CASSETNRGGYTF
TRBJ2-7 | TRBD1 | few | TRBV11-2 | TGTGCCAGCAGCTTAGCCCCGACAGGGGGGAAGAAGGAGCAGTACTTC | CASSLAPTGGKKEQYF
TRBJ2-7 | TRBD1 | . | TRBV5-4 | TGTGCCAGCAGTTCCCCGGGACAGACCTACGAGCAGTACTTC | CASSSPGQTYEQYF